The present entry profiles one T cell receptor (beta chain) with its context. What it binds is unknown. These data come from a study of resident and recirculating memory T cells in vitiligo. Generated by immunoSEQ multiplex PCR, the TCRdb table keeps only in-frame clones and is missing some. The repertoire holds about 76,000 clones, approximately 90% seen once, with about 5% in the top ten. Study-wide points: Sequences differed between biopsy sites and patients, suggesting private specificity.

Germline V gene data show CDR1 as SGHDT and CDR2 as YYEEEE. After removal of 5 bases from V and 2 bases from J, the junction contained 9 bases not matched to a gene. This CDR3 has 16 residues. Stable patients also lacked confetti depigmentation, a sign of active vitiligo. Anyone treated within the previous three months was excluded. Sequenced sample: blood. This sequence joins TRBV5-6 and TRBJ2-3; 9 nucleotides line up with TRBD1. This receptor was taken from a male donor with vitiligo. In DNA, the CDR3 is TGTGCCAGCAGATGGACAGGGGCTATACTCACAGATACGCAGTATTTT. Encoded protein: CASRWTGAILTDTQYF.